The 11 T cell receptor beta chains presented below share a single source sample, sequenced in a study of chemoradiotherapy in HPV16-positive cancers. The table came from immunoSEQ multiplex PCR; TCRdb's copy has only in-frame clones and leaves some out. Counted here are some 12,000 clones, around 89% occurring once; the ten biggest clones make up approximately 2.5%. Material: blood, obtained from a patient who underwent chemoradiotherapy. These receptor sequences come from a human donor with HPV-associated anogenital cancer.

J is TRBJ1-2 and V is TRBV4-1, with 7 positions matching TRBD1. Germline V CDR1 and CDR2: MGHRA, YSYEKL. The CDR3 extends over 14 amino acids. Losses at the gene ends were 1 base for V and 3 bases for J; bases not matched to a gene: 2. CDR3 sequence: CASSQGDRDYGYTF. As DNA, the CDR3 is TGCGCCAGCAGCCAAGGCGACAGGGACTATGGCTACACCTTC.

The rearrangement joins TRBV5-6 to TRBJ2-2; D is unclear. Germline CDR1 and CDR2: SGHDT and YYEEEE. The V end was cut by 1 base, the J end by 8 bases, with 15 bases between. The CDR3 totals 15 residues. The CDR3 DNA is TGTGCCAGCAGCTTGTCCCCGATCCTCTCTGGGGAGCTGTTTTTT. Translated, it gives CASSLSPILSGELFF.

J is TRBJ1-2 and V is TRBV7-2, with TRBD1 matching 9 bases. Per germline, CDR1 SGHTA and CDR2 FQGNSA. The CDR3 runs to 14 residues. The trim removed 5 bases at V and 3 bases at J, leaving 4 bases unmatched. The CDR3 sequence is CASSPNRGHYGYTF. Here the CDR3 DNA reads TGTGCCAGCAGCCCAAACAGGGGGCACTATGGCTACACCTTC.

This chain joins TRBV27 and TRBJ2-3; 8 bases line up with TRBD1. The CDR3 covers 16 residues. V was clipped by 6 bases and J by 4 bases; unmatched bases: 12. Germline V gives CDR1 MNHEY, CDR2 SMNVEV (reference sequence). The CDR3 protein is CASRSGQGHNPDTQYF. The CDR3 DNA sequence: TGTGCCAGCAGATCCGGACAGGGACATAATCCAGATACGCAGTATTTT.

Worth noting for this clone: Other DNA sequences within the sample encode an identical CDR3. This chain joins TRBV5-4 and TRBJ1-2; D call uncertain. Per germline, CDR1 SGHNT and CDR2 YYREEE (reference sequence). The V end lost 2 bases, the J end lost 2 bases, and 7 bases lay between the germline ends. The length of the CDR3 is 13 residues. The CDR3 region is CASSFGGNYGYTF. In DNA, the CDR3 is TGTGCCAGCAGCTTTGGCGGAAACTATGGCTACACCTTC.

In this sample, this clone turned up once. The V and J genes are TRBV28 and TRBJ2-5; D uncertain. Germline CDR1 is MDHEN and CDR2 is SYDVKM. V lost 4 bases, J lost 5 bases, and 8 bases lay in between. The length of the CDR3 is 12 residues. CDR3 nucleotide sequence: TGTGCCAGCAGTTCGGAATGGGAGACCCAGTACTTC. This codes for CASSSEWETQYF.

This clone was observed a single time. In DNA, the CDR3 is TGTGCCAGCTCACCGTTAGACTCCGGGACAGAAGCTTTCTTT. Translating it yields CASSPLDSGTEAFF. The genes are TRBV18 and TRBJ1-1; a possible D gene is TRBD1 (6 bases). The CDR3 contains 14 residues. Between the trimmed V and J ends, which lost 3 bases and 8 bases, there was a span of 16 bases. From germline, CDR1 is KGHSH and CDR2 LQKENI.

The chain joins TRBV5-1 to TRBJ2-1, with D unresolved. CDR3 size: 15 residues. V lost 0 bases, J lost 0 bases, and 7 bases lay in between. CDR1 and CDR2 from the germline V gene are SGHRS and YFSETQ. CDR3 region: CASSLVVGSYNEQFF. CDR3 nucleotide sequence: TGCGCCAGCAGCTTGGTAGTCGGCTCCTACAATGAGCAGTTCTTC.

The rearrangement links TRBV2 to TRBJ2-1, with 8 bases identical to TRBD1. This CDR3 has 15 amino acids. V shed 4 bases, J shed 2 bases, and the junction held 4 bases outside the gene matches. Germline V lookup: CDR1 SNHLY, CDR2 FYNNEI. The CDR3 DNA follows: TGTGCCAGCAGTGTCAGGGGGCTAACCTACAATGAGCAGTTCTTC. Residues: CASSVRGLTYNEQFF.

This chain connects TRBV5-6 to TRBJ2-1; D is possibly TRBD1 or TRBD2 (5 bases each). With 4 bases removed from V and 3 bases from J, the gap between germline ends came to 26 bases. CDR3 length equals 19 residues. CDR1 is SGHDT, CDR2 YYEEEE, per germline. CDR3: CASSHPIVRGPTIYNEQFF. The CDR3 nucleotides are TGTGCCAGCAGCCACCCGATAGTGAGGGGCCCGACTATCTACAATGAGCAGTTCTTC.

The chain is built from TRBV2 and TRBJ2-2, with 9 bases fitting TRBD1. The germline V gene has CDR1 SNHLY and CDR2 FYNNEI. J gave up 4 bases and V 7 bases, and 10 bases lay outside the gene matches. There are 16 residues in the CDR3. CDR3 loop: CASTETGGAGTGELFF. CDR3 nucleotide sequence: TGTGCCAGCACCGAAACAGGGGGCGCGGGCACCGGGGAGCTGTTTTTT.